This entry concerns a single T cell receptor (beta chain). As yet, its antigen is unknown. The V end lost 4 bases, the J end lost 5 bases, and 15 bases lay between the germline ends. Germline CDR1 and CDR2: LGHNA and YNFKEQ. There are 15 residues in the CDR3. The data are from a study of cytomegalovirus exposure and HLA in healthy donors. 60 Vbeta and 13 Jbeta primers were used in PCR. Generated by immunoSEQ multiplex PCR, the TCRdb table keeps only in-frame clones and is missing some. The data show 90,000 or so clones, 65% to 90% seen once. Points from the study as a whole: Accurate prediction of HLA-A and HLA-B alleles (for most subjects) was reportedly achieved from TCR beta sequences.

The sequence derives from a man under 40 in good health and CMV-seropositive. The chain links TRBV4-2 to TRBJ2-1; the D gene is possibly TRBD2 (6 bases). Specimen: PBMCs. As DNA, the CDR3 is TGTGCCAGCAGCCCGAACACTCTAGCGAACAATGAGCAGTTCTTC. It encodes CASSPNTLANNEQFF.